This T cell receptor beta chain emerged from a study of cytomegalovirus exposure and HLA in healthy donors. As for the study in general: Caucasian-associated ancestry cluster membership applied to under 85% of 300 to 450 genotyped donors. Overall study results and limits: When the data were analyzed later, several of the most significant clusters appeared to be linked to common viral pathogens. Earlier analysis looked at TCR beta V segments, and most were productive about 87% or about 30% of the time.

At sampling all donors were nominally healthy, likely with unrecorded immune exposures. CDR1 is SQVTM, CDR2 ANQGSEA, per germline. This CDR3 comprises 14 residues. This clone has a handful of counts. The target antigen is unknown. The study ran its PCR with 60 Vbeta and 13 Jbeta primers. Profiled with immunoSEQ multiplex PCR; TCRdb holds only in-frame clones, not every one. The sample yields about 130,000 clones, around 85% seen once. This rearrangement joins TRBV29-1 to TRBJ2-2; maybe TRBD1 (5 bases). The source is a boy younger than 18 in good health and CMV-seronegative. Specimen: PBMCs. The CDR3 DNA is TGCAGTACGCTTGGTAGGGGTGACACCGGGGAGCTGTTTTTT. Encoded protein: CSTLGRGDTGELFF.